This T cell receptor beta chain was sequenced in a study of OX40 agonist ivuxolimab in advanced cancers. On the study more broadly: Males comprised 82.7% of the group, whose mean age was roughly 60 years (range about 20 to 90). Study outcomes and limitations: Low normalized clonal expansion also occurred in some nonresponding patients.

Autoimmune disease history or systemic immunosuppression disqualified patients. Unmatched junction bases numbered 10, after V lost 4 bases and J lost 6 bases. The length of the CDR3 is 15 residues. Germline CDR1 and CDR2: SGHVS and FNYEAQ. Comment on this clone: Antigen unknown.

The table came from immunoSEQ multiplex PCR; TCRdb's copy has only in-frame clones and leaves some out. This table holds more than 13,000 clones, approximately 80% found once. The origin of this receptor is an adult with an advanced solid tumor such as melanoma, head and neck, liver or kidney cancer. The material was CD4+ or CD8+ T cells sorted from blood, obtained in a trial of the OX40 agonist ivuxolimab. The V call is TRBV7-6, the J call TRBJ1-1, with 8 nucleotides matching TRBD1. CDR3 loop: CASSSLTGGTPEAFF. DNA of the CDR3: TGTGCCAGCAGCTCCCTCACAGGGGGGACTCCTGAAGCTTTCTTT.